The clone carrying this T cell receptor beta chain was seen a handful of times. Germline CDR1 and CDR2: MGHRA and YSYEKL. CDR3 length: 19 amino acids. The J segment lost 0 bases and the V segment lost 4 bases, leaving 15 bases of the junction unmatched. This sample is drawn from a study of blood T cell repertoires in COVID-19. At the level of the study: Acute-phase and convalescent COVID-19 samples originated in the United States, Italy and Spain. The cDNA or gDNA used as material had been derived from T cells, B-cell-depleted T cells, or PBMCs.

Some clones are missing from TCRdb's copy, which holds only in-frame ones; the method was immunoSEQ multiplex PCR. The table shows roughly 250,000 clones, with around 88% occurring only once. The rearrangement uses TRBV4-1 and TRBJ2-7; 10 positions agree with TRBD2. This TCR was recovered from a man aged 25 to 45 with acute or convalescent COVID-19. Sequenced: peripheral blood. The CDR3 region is CASSRSPTSGMSGSYEQYF. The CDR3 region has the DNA TGCGCCAGCAGCCGAAGCCCAACTAGCGGGATGAGTGGCTCCTACGAGCAGTACTTC.